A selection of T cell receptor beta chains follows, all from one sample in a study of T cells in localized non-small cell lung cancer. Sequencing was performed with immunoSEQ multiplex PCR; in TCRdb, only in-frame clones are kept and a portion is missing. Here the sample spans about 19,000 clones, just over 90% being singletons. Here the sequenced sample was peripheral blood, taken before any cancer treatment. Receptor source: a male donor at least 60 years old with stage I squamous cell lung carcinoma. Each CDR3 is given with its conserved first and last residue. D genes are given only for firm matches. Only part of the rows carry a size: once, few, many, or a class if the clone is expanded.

CASSLAGPTYNEQFF TGTGCCAGCAGCTTAGCGGGGCCGACCTACAATGAGCAGTTCTTC NA TRBJ2-1 TRBV11-2 NA
CASSERQADYEQYF TGTGCCAGCTCAGAAAGACAGGCCGACTACGAGCAGTACTTC once TRBJ2-7 TRBV18 NA
CASSLEWGQGGQPQHF TGTGCCAGCAGCTTAGAATGGGGACAGGGGGGGCAGCCCCAGCATTTT NA TRBJ1-5 TRBV7-8 TRBD1
CASSKKLSRTEGVESETQYF TGTGCCAGCAGCAAAAAGTTATCCCGGACAGAAGGTGTAGAATCAGAGACCCAGTACTTC NA TRBJ2-5 TRBV21-1 NA
CASSASTQYF TGTGCCAGCAGCGCCTCAACGCAGTATTTT NA TRBJ2-3 TRBV6-1 NA
CASSMTTYEQYF TGTGCCAGCAGTATGACAACCTACGAGCAGTACTTC NA TRBJ2-7 TRBV28 NA
CASSLGPGFNQPQHF TGTGCCAGCAGCTTAGGGCCCGGGTTCAATCAGCCCCAGCATTTT NA TRBJ1-5 TRBV7-9 NA
CASSLGESYEQYF TGTGCCAGCAGCTTAGGGGAGAGCTACGAGCAGTACTTC NA TRBJ2-7 TRBV11-3 NA
CASSPLTSGTYEQYF TGCGCCAGCAGCCCACTGACTAGCGGGACCTACGAGCAGTACTTC NA TRBJ2-7 TRBV5-1 TRBD2
CASSPGPQGEETQYF TGTGCCAGCTCACCAGGGCCACAGGGGGAAGAGACCCAGTACTTC NA TRBJ2-5 TRBV18 TRBD1
CASSLSIGRDKGIGAEAFF TGTGCCAGCAGTCTCTCGATTGGTCGGGACAAGGGGATTGGGGCTGAAGCTTTCTTT once TRBJ1-1 TRBV28 NA
CASRSSYEQYF TGTGCCAGCCGGAGCTCCTACGAGCAGTACTTC NA TRBJ2-7 TRBV28 NA
CASSIPGTGETQYF TGTGCCAGCAGCATTCCGGGAACCGGAGAGACCCAGTACTTC NA TRBJ2-5 TRBV21-1 NA
CAWSGRLAEQFF TGTGCCTGGAGTGGGAGGTTGGCGGAGCAGTTCTTC NA TRBJ2-1 TRBV30 NA
CASSVGYSLDRPGAFF TGTGCCAGCAGCGTAGGATATAGTTTGGACAGGCCGGGAGCTTTCTTT NA TRBJ1-1 TRBV9 TRBD1
CASSLRGGNTEAFF TGTGCCAGCAGCCTCAGGGGTGGGAACACTGAAGCTTTCTTT NA TRBJ1-1 TRBV6-5 NA
CASSKVRPNTEAFF TGTGCCAGCAGCAAAGTTCGACCGAACACTGAAGCTTTCTTT NA TRBJ1-1 TRBV21-1 NA
CASSPPLAGADNEQFF TGCGCCAGCAGCCCTCCTCTAGCGGGTGCTGACAATGAGCAGTTCTTC NA TRBJ2-1 TRBV5-1 TRBD2